Given below is one T cell receptor (beta chain) in context. Its binding antigen is unknown. No much larger clonotype is one base removed from it; base qualities were not supplied. Taken from cysteine to phenylalanine, the CDR3 has 16 residues. The DNA shown is the 48-base CDR3, in frame from base 1. Via the germline V gene (reference sequence), CDR1 is MNHEY and CDR2 SMNVEV. V trim: 5 bases; J trim: 0 bases; unmatched bases: 5. The donors were healthy, HIV-negative adults with no recently reported acute infections or vaccinations. All donors were Caucasian adults living in Nashville, Tennessee, USA. Magnetic negative selection was used to enrich CD4+ T cells, after which naive cells were positively selected on CD45RA and the negative fraction became the memory subset. Blood was obtained by leukapheresis, after which PBMCs were separated by Ficoll-Histopaque density gradient centrifugation and cryopreserved in liquid nitrogen vapor phase. Analytical flow cytometry was used to check the purity and quantity of each magnetically sorted T cell population. Genomic DNA was isolated from every sorted fraction and measured by UV absorbance on a Nanodrop 2000c.

Using the deep immunoSEQ assay, multiplex PCR amplified TCR CDR3 regions from genomic DNA. Extracted genomic DNA from each cell subset was distributed evenly across all wells of several immunoSEQ 96-well plates, and each plate was treated as a replicate. For sorted subsets, around 200 ng genomic DNA, equal to some 28,000 T cell genomes, was loaded into each replicate PCR. Purified libraries were measured with a Qubit 3.0 fluorometer, size-checked on a Bioanalyzer 2100, and measured again with the KAPA Library Quantification kit. Every immunoSEQ 96-well plate was sequenced on a separate single-read 150-cycle Illumina NextSeq 550 flow cell. The paper's processing steps were these. Because the immunoSEQ output included only junctional sequences and no quality scores, the filtering could not be the same as the filtering used for full-length reads. Sequences were annotated with PyIR, a Python wrapper for IgBLAST v1.9, and V/J genes and CDR3 were assigned using IMGT germline references. Reads were removed for weak V/J assignments (E-value above 1e-6), missing CDR3, stop codons, out-of-frame junctions, or ambiguous translated residues. V3J clonotypes were defined as sequences sharing an identical inferred V gene, J gene, and CDR3 amino acid sequence. Percentage overlap between repertoires was computed as shared unique clonotypes divided by the size of the smaller repertoire. Repertoire richness was assessed with RTK rarefaction, the Chao1 estimator, and Recon v2.1 estimates of unobserved clonotypes. Generation probabilities for all TCRbeta clonotypes obtained by the gDNA method from a handful of donors were computed using OLGA. Entries here come from immuneACCESS through TCRdb and include only in-frame sequences with V and J called. Some clones fail to appear in such tables; in the studies checked, an unresolved V gene covers under half of the shortfall, and the cause of the remainder is unknown. V, J and clone size derive from that table, while D and trimming were established from the DNA sequence. This sample has 1,500,000 or so clones in its table, and roughly 96% of those were observed once. The ten largest clones take up roughly 1.2% of the sample.

The record originates from a study of shared clonotypes between healthy human individuals (dated by TCRdb to about 2020). About the investigation overall: The cohort included three men and a couple of women between 18 and 49 years of age. For each donor, CD4 naive and CD4 memory were each run on three plates, CD8 naive on two plates, and CD8 memory on one plate. To estimate repertoire size and how much clonotypes are shared between individuals, the study performed deep sequencing of blood TCR repertoires from five healthy adults. Different laboratories and diverse techniques were used to prepare libraries and sequence TCR repertoires, to increase sequencing depth and limit assay-specific biases. Each donor's leukapheresis produced roughly between roughly 0.94 and 9.5 billion PBMCs.

Overall results and qualifications from the work: The genetic and exposure-history diversity represented was limited by the small number of donors. Pairwise subsampling led to the expectation that sequencing depth would affect the degree of clonotype sharing among donors. Larger estimated clonotype richness was generally found for naive subsets than for memory subsets. Rarefaction of sorted-subset datasets indicated incomplete sequencing despite the large sequencing depth. Across four donors, roughly 5% of naive CD4, roughly 3.5% of naive CD8, about 2.3% of memory CD4, and approximately 0.4% of memory CD8 clonotypes were shared. Sampling was restricted to blood, and TCR repertoires in tissue are likely to differ from TCR repertoires in blood. Clonotypes shared by all four sorted-subset donors showed higher generation probabilities than non-shared clonotypes.

The TCR sequence derives from a man aged 25-45 years in good health. Material for sequencing was naive CD4+ T cells sorted from blood. Taken with the paper, the label for cell subset or site translates to: CD45RA+ positively selected. The chain is encoded by TRBV27 joined to TRBJ2-5; 11 central nucleotides agree with TRBD2. The CDR3 is CASSTPGLADQETQYF. The sequenced DNA: TGTGCCAGCAGTACTCCGGGACTAGCGGACCAAGAGACCCAGTACTTC.